The 8 T cell receptor beta chains below come from one sample, sequenced in a study of molecular identifiers for immune sequencing clone quantification. One entry per CDR3 protein, called by TCRdb with MiXCR from the PCR reads. The sample has about 320,000 distinct CDR3 sequences, roughly a quarter seen once; the top ten hold about 0.7%. The sequencing sample was made of naive CD8+ T cells from blood, with Jurkat cell RNA spiked in. Subset given: FACS-sorted CD8+CD4-CCR7+CD45RA+ naive T cells. The receptor set was obtained from a human donor in good health. Some libraries in this study had Jurkat cell RNA spiked in.

V is TRBV3-1 and J is TRBJ2-3; D remains ambiguous. This CDR3 has 16 amino acids. V lost 3 bases and J lost 0, with 13 bases in between. Germline V gives CDR1 LGHDT, CDR2 YNNKEL (reference sequence). The CDR3 sequence is CASSHQSDTSTDTQYF. In DNA, the CDR3 is TGTGCCAGCAGCCATCAATCGGATACTAGCACAGATACGCAGTATTTT.

This clonotype was observed a handful of times. The CDR3 does not end in the conserved phenylalanine or tryptophan, so this is likely a read error. The chain has TRBV7-9 and TRBJ2-3; TRBD1 aligns across 7 bases. From germline, CDR1 is SEHNR and CDR2 FQNEAQ (reference sequence). Unmatched junction bases numbered 8, after V lost 2 bases and J lost 0 bases. The CDR3 is 17 residues long. CDR3 sequence reads: CASSLSLRTGSTDTQYL. CDR3 bases: TGTGCCAGCAGCTTAAGTTTGAGGACAGGTAGCACAGATACGCAGTATTTG.

This clonotype was counted ten times or more. The CDR3 DNA is TGTGCCAGCAGCTTGGGGACGGCCGGGGAGCAGTACTTC. As protein: CASSLGTAGEQYF. The chain employs TRBV5-5 and TRBJ2-7; D is uncertain. CDR1 is SGHKS, CDR2 YYEKEE, per germline (reference sequence). The CDR3 runs 13 residues. The V and J ends lost 0 bases and 7 bases respectively, with 11 bases between them.

In its sample, this clonotype was seen a few times. The V gene is TRBV4-3, the J gene TRBJ2-2; 11 nucleotides line up with TRBD2. In germline, CDR1 is LGHNA, CDR2 YSLEER. V gave up 0 bases and J gave up 6 bases; unmatched junction bases: 6. This CDR3 has 17 residues. This CDR3 reads CASSQDSGGAWAGELFF. CDR3 DNA sequence: TGCGCCAGCAGCCAAGATAGCGGGGGGGCTTGGGCCGGGGAGCTGTTTTTT.

This clonotype was counted a few times. V gene TRBV12-3 or TRBV12-4 combines with J gene TRBJ1-2; 12 bases align to TRBD1. Trimming removed 3 bases from V and 6 bases from J; junction bases left unmatched: 8. The length of the CDR3 is 16 residues. Here the CDR3 DNA reads TGTGCCAGCAGTTTTGGTGGGACAGGGGGCCCCCATGGCTACACCTTC. Encoded protein: CASSFGGTGGPHGYTF.

The V gene is TRBV6-2 or TRBV6-3, the J gene TRBJ1-2; D is unclear. In germline, CDR1 is MNHEY, CDR2 SVGEGT. The germline V and J ends were trimmed by 6 bases and 5 bases, with 28 bases remaining between them. This CDR3 is 18 amino acids long. CDR3 coding DNA: TGTGCCAGCAGCCCCGGACCCCCCAGCGTATTTTCGGCGTATGGCTACACCTTC. This encodes CASSPGPPSVFSAYGYTF.

This clonotype was seen a few times. The CDR3 sequence is CASSLGPGGGGSNQPQHF. In DNA form, the CDR3 reads TGTGCCAGCAGCTTAGGGCCCGGGGGAGGCGGCAGCAATCAGCCCCAGCATTTT. The J gene is TRBJ1-5, the V gene TRBV7-9; tentatively, D is TRBD1 (5 bases). Germline V gene lookup returns CDR1 SEHNR and CDR2 FQNEAQ (reference sequence). Trimming shortened V by 1 base and J by 1 base, and 17 bases separated the two germline ends. The CDR3 runs 18 residues.

There are a few counts of this clonotype. This chain uses TRBV4-1 with TRBJ1-2, with D possibly matching TRBD1 (5 bases). V lost 4 bases to trimming and J lost 5 bases, with 14 bases between them. From germline, CDR1 is MGHRA and CDR2 YSYEKL. The CDR3 consists of 14 residues. CDR3 in amino acids: CASSPGNGGYGYTF. For the CDR3, the DNA is TGCGCCAGCAGCCCCGGAAACGGGGGGTATGGCTACACCTTC.